Listed below are T cell receptor beta chains from one sample, sequenced in a study of shared T cell receptors in the human thymus. Produced via immunoSEQ multiplex PCR; TCRdb's table is partial and in-frame only. This table holds about 660,000 clones, more than 75% found once. These records were also assigned to another study, of human thymus T cells.

Sequencing was performed on thymocytes. The receptor source for this set is a boy in the first two years of life with a congenital heart defect. Each CDR3 is given with its conserved first and last residue. The order of the fields is V gene, D gene, J gene, clone size, CDR3 protein, CDR3 DNA. D genes are given only for firm matches. Where a row states a size, it is once, few, many or the class of an expanded clone; other rows omit it.

V gene: TRBV11-2
D gene: TRBD2
J gene: TRBJ2-2
clone size: .
CDR3 protein: CASRPNLAGPITGELFF
CDR3 DNA: TGTGCCAGCAGACCCAACCTAGCGGGGCCCATCACCGGGGAGCTGTTTTTT

V gene: TRBV9
D gene: .
J gene: TRBJ1-2
clone size: few
CDR3 protein: CASSAHYGYTF
CDR3 DNA: TGTGCCAGCAGCGCTCACTATGGCTACACCTTC

V gene: TRBV28
D gene: TRBD1
J gene: TRBJ1-2
clone size: .
CDR3 protein: CASSVKQGAYGYTF
CDR3 DNA: TGTGCCAGCAGTGTGAAACAGGGGGCCTATGGCTACACCTTC

V gene: TRBV6-1
D gene: .
J gene: TRBJ1-1
clone size: .
CDR3 protein: CASRYRVRNTEAFF
CDR3 DNA: TGTGCCAGCAGATACAGGGTTAGAAACACTGAAGCTTTCTTT

V gene: TRBV10-3
D gene: .
J gene: TRBJ2-6
clone size: few
CDR3 protein: CATLGHFSGANVLTF
CDR3 DNA: TGTGCCACCCTGGGACATTTCTCTGGGGCCAACGTCCTGACTTTC

V gene: TRBV6-6
D gene: TRBD2
J gene: TRBJ2-5
clone size: .
CDR3 protein: CASSKKGLAGEETQYF
CDR3 DNA: TGTGCCAGCAGTAAAAAGGGACTAGCGGGGGAAGAGACCCAGTACTTC

V gene: TRBV27
D gene: TRBD2
J gene: TRBJ2-5
clone size: .
CDR3 protein: CASRLAGVGETQYF
CDR3 DNA: TGTGCCAGCAGGCTGGCGGGGGTCGGAGAGACCCAGTACTTC

V gene: TRBV6-1
D gene: TRBD2
J gene: TRBJ2-5
clone size: .
CDR3 protein: CASSERLAGGIGETQYF
CDR3 DNA: TGTGCCAGCAGTGAACGACTAGCGGGAGGCATAGGAGAGACCCAGTACTTC

V gene: TRBV28
D gene: .
J gene: TRBJ2-7
clone size: .
CDR3 protein: CASSSDKGDAYEQYF
CDR3 DNA: TGTGCCAGCAGCTCTGACAAGGGGGATGCATACGAGCAGTACTTC

V gene: TRBV4-1
D gene: .
J gene: TRBJ2-7
clone size: once
CDR3 protein: CASSQGTYSYEQYF
CDR3 DNA: TGCGCCAGCAGCCAAGGTACTTACTCCTACGAGCAGTACTTC

V gene: TRBV28
D gene: TRBD1
J gene: TRBJ1-6
clone size: .
CDR3 protein: CASSTRQGSSGAPLHF
CDR3 DNA: TGTGCCAGCAGTACGAGACAGGGTTCCTCCGGGGCACCCCTCCACTTT

V gene: TRBV28
D gene: .
J gene: TRBJ2-7
clone size: once
CDR3 protein: CASIEGVYEQYF
CDR3 DNA: TGTGCCAGCATCGAGGGTGTCTACGAGCAGTACTTC

V gene: TRBV6-4
D gene: TRBD2
J gene: TRBJ2-1
clone size: .
CDR3 protein: CASSERTSDRRNNEQFF
CDR3 DNA: TGTGCCAGCAGTGAGCGCACTAGCGACCGGCGAAACAATGAGCAGTTCTTC

V gene: TRBV5-8
D gene: TRBD2
J gene: TRBJ2-2
clone size: once
CDR3 protein: CASSLASGANTGELFF
CDR3 DNA: TGTGCCAGCAGCTTAGCTAGCGGGGCGAACACCGGGGAGCTGTTTTTT

V gene: TRBV29-1
D gene: .
J gene: TRBJ2-6
clone size: .
CDR3 protein: CSVVSRGSSGANVLTF
CDR3 DNA: TGCAGCGTTGTTTCTAGGGGGTCCTCTGGGGCCAACGTCCTGACTTTC

V gene: TRBV6-1
D gene: TRBD2
J gene: TRBJ2-3
clone size: .
CDR3 protein: CASSEREGPDTQYF
CDR3 DNA: TGTGCCAGCAGTGAACGGGAGGGCCCCGATACGCAGTATTTT

V gene: TRBV28
D gene: .
J gene: TRBJ2-6
clone size: .
CDR3 protein: CASSPKVEGGSFGANVLTF
CDR3 DNA: TGTGCCAGCAGTCCTAAGGTGGAGGGAGGCTCTTTCGGGGCCAACGTCCTGACTTTC

V gene: TRBV29-1
D gene: TRBD1
J gene: TRBJ2-1
clone size: .
CDR3 protein: CSVDRDRIYNEQFF
CDR3 DNA: TGCAGCGTTGACCGGGACAGGATATACAATGAGCAGTTCTTC

V gene: TRBV7-2
D gene: TRBD1
J gene: TRBJ2-5
clone size: .
CDR3 protein: CASSFTPSDRGLVETQYF
CDR3 DNA: TGTGCCAGCAGCTTTACTCCCTCGGACAGGGGGCTGGTAGAGACCCAGTACTTC

V gene: TRBV11-2
D gene: .
J gene: TRBJ2-5
clone size: .
CDR3 protein: CASSLRRQQETQYF
CDR3 DNA: TGTGCCAGCAGCTTAAGGAGGCAGCAAGAGACCCAGTACTTC

V gene: TRBV19
D gene: .
J gene: TRBJ2-3
clone size: .
CDR3 protein: CASSVAAGGTDTQYF
CDR3 DNA: TGTGCCAGTAGTGTTGCGGCAGGGGGCACAGATACGCAGTATTTT

V gene: TRBV5-6
D gene: TRBD1
J gene: TRBJ2-7
clone size: .
CDR3 protein: CASSLCVRDRGVEQYF
CDR3 DNA: TGTGCCAGCAGCTTGTGTGTGCGAGACAGGGGGGTCGAGCAGTACTTC

V gene: TRBV7-2
D gene: TRBD1
J gene: TRBJ2-1
clone size: .
CDR3 protein: CASSQPGQGGNNEQFF
CDR3 DNA: TGTGCCAGCAGCCAACCGGGACAGGGTGGGAACAATGAGCAGTTCTTC

V gene: TRBV5-1
D gene: TRBD2
J gene: TRBJ2-1
clone size: .
CDR3 protein: CASSLDPTRASGRTNEIYNEQFF
CDR3 DNA: TGCGCCAGCAGCTTGGACCCGACAAGGGCTAGCGGGAGGACCAACGAAATATACAATGAGCAGTTCTTC

V gene: TRBV30
D gene: TRBD1
J gene: TRBJ1-2
clone size: .
CDR3 protein: CAWRDREFPYGYTF
CDR3 DNA: TGTGCCTGGAGGGACAGGGAGTTTCCTTATGGCTACACCTTC

V gene: TRBV4-2
D gene: .
J gene: TRBJ2-1
clone size: once
CDR3 protein: CASSQITHVGRCRREQFF
CDR3 DNA: TGTGCCAGCAGCCAAATCACCCACGTGGGGAGGTGTAGGCGTGAGCAGTTCTTC

V gene: TRBV5-6
D gene: TRBD1
J gene: TRBJ1-6
clone size: .
CDR3 protein: CASSLRQGVNSPLHF
CDR3 DNA: TGTGCCAGCAGCTTGAGACAGGGTGTGAATTCACCCCTCCACTTT

V gene: TRBV27
D gene: TRBD1
J gene: TRBJ2-7
clone size: .
CDR3 protein: CASSRQGVDEQYF
CDR3 DNA: TGTGCCAGCAGCCGGCAGGGGGTAGACGAGCAGTACTTC

V gene: TRBV5-1
D gene: TRBD2
J gene: TRBJ2-4
clone size: .
CDR3 protein: CASSLGGGGGTAKSIQYF
CDR3 DNA: TGCGCCAGCAGCTTGGGGGGGGGTGGAGGGACGGCAAAGAGCATTCAGTACTTC

V gene: TRBV4-3
D gene: .
J gene: TRBJ1-3
clone size: few
CDR3 protein: CASSQEWGQGSFSGNTIYF
CDR3 DNA: TGCGCCAGCAGCCAAGAATGGGGACAAGGGTCATTCTCTGGAAACACCATATATTTT

V gene: TRBV6-5
D gene: TRBD1
J gene: TRBJ2-7
clone size: .
CDR3 protein: CASSLRDRGSYEQYF
CDR3 DNA: TGTGCCAGCAGCCTCCGGGACAGGGGGTCCTACGAGCAGTACTTC

V gene: TRBV18
D gene: TRBD1
J gene: TRBJ2-6
clone size: .
CDR3 protein: CASSPDRAGANVLTF
CDR3 DNA: TGTGCCAGCTCACCGGACAGGGCTGGGGCCAACGTCCTGACTTTC

V gene: TRBV30
D gene: .
J gene: TRBJ2-4
clone size: .
CDR3 protein: CAWSPEGRIQYF
CDR3 DNA: TGTGCCTGGAGTCCCGAGGGCCGCATTCAGTACTTC

V gene: TRBV29-1
D gene: .
J gene: TRBJ2-1
clone size: .
CDR3 protein: CSVESLWTSEQFF
CDR3 DNA: TGCAGCGTTGAATCCCTGTGGACTTCCGAGCAGTTCTTC

V gene: TRBV14
D gene: .
J gene: TRBJ1-2
clone size: once
CDR3 protein: CASSSGSYGYTF
CDR3 DNA: TGTGCCAGCAGCTCAGGGTCTTATGGCTACACCTTC

V gene: TRBV4-2
D gene: .
J gene: TRBJ2-1
clone size: .
CDR3 protein: CASSQGASEQFF
CDR3 DNA: TGTGCCAGCAGCCAAGGAGCTTCTGAGCAGTTCTTC

V gene: TRBV4-3
D gene: .
J gene: TRBJ1-1
clone size: .
CDR3 protein: CASSQDSGTRRSGTEAFF
CDR3 DNA: TGCGCCAGCAGCCAAGATTCGGGGACAAGGAGGAGTGGCACTGAAGCTTTCTTT

V gene: TRBV27
D gene: TRBD2
J gene: TRBJ2-1
clone size: .
CDR3 protein: CASSPAGGPSVEQFF
CDR3 DNA: TGTGCCAGCAGTCCAGCGGGGGGGCCTTCCGTTGAGCAGTTCTTC

V gene: TRBV7-9
D gene: TRBD1
J gene: TRBJ2-5
clone size: .
CDR3 protein: CASSLEITAGQEKETQYF
CDR3 DNA: TGTGCCAGCAGCTTAGAGATAACCGCGGGACAGGAGAAAGAGACCCAGTACTTC

V gene: TRBV19
D gene: .
J gene: TRBJ1-5
clone size: .
CDR3 protein: CASSIPLLCDSNQPQHF
CDR3 DNA: TGTGCCAGTAGTATACCCCTCTTATGCGATAGCAATCAGCCCCAGCATTTT

V gene: TRBV19
D gene: .
J gene: TRBJ1-5
clone size: .
CDR3 protein: CASSLQRRGGSNQPQHF
CDR3 DNA: TGTGCCAGTAGTCTCCAACGGCGGGGGGGTAGCAATCAGCCCCAGCATTTT

V gene: TRBV30
D gene: TRBD1
J gene: TRBJ2-3
clone size: .
CDR3 protein: CAWNSTGAPAVDTQYF
CDR3 DNA: TGTGCCTGGAACTCGACAGGGGCACCTGCCGTAGATACGCAGTATTTT

V gene: TRBV29-1
D gene: TRBD2
J gene: TRBJ2-3
clone size: .
CDR3 protein: CSVGLRGGPDTQYF
CDR3 DNA: TGCAGCGTTGGGTTGCGGGGGGGACCAGATACGCAGTATTTT

V gene: TRBV7-2
D gene: .
J gene: TRBJ1-2
clone size: .
CDR3 protein: CALHGDSFGYTF
CDR3 DNA: TGTGCCCTCCATGGCGACAGCTTCGGCTACACCTTC

V gene: TRBV5-6
D gene: .
J gene: TRBJ1-5
clone size: .
CDR3 protein: CASSLAGDRKSAQHF
CDR3 DNA: TGTGCCAGCAGCTTGGCAGGGGACCGAAAATCGGCCCAGCATTTT

V gene: TRBV5-6
D gene: TRBD1
J gene: TRBJ1-2
clone size: .
CDR3 protein: CASSLVGTGLWYGYTF
CDR3 DNA: TGTGCCAGCAGCTTGGTGGGGACAGGGTTGTGGTATGGCTACACCTTC

V gene: TRBV10-3
D gene: .
J gene: TRBJ2-7
clone size: .
CDR3 protein: CAISGWTEDYEQYF
CDR3 DNA: TGTGCCATCAGTGGTTGGACAGAGGACTACGAGCAGTACTTC

V gene: TRBV28
D gene: TRBD1
J gene: TRBJ1-2
clone size: .
CDR3 protein: CASTGQGPNYGYTF
CDR3 DNA: TGTGCCAGCACCGGACAGGGGCCCAACTATGGCTACACCTTC

V gene: TRBV5-4
D gene: .
J gene: TRBJ1-1
clone size: .
CDR3 protein: CASSLANGNTEAFF
CDR3 DNA: TGTGCCAGCAGCTTGGCCAACGGGAACACTGAAGCTTTCTTT

V gene: TRBV7-8
D gene: .
J gene: TRBJ2-3
clone size: .
CDR3 protein: CASSLGDFTQYF
CDR3 DNA: TGTGCCAGCAGCTTAGGAGATTTTACGCAGTATTTT

V gene: TRBV4-1
D gene: .
J gene: TRBJ2-1
clone size: .
CDR3 protein: CASSQEGRKTHNEQFF
CDR3 DNA: TGCGCCAGCAGCCAAGAGGGCAGAAAAACCCACAATGAGCAGTTCTTC